The entry below gives a single T cell receptor beta chain sequence along with its context. Its antigen is unidentified. The sample is drawn from a study of T cell responses to AZD1222 COVID-19 vaccine. Study details: Pooled together were second doses at about 4 or about 12 weeks. Findings of the study overall: It should be noted that donors were predominantly white British and more often female, and clonal diversity was possibly underestimated. Regions 160-218 and 743-854 dominated among vaccine-associated CD4 TCRs spanning spike. Reports say nearly half of spike-specific TCRs go after unmutated variant regions.

The germline V and J ends were trimmed by 5 bases and 1 base, with 8 bases remaining between them. Germline V gene data show CDR1 as MNHEY and CDR2 as SVGAGI. The length of the CDR3 is 13 residues. The protocol was immunoSEQ multiplex PCR, while the TCRdb copy is restricted to in-frame clones and leaves out a portion. Among about 55,000 clones listed, roughly nine tenths were seen once. The V and J genes are TRBV6-5 and TRBJ1-1; perhaps TRBD1 as D (5 bases). Material: peripheral blood, obtained on day 0 of AZD1222 vaccination. This clonotype originated in an adult in good health. The CDR3 loop reads CASSTGANTEAFF. The DNA for the CDR3 is TGTGCCAGCAGTACCGGGGCGAACACTGAAGCTTTCTTT.